These T cell receptor beta chains were read from a single sample in a study of blood T cell repertoires in COVID-19. The table came from immunoSEQ multiplex PCR; TCRdb's copy has only in-frame clones and leaves some out. Here the sample spans 98,000 or so clones, approximately 84% being singletons. Source material: peripheral blood. The origin of the receptors is a man between 60 and 75 years old with acute or convalescent COVID-19. Each CDR3 is given without its conserved first and last residue. Fields, in order: J gene, V gene, CDR3 protein.

>TRBJ2-2|TRBV7-9
ASSLIAFTGELF
>TRBJ1-5|TRBV7-9
ASAPGQGFGQPQH
>TRBJ2-7|TRBV29-1
SVTASGIYEQY
>TRBJ1-1|TRBV2
ASSPERQGGTEAF
>TRBJ2-4|TRBV18
ASSPPGRVKNIQY
>TRBJ1-4|TRBV7-9
ASSLVTGQEKLF
>TRBJ2-1|TRBV5-1
ASSPTGGAPVGQF
>TRBJ2-1|TRBV6-5
ASSYRTSYNEQF
>TRBJ2-5|TRBV10-3
AISDPSRGGETQY
>TRBJ2-1|TRBV15
ATSRGGASGYNEQF
>TRBJ2-5|TRBV2
ASSVERVETQY
>TRBJ2-7|TRBV28
ASSHSGPGQGYHEQY
>TRBJ1-2|TRBV5-1
ASSGTGGNYGYT
>TRBJ1-5|TRBV27
ASSILGRRNQPQH
>TRBJ1-4|TRBV6-5
ASSSNLKGNEKLF
>TRBJ2-1|TRBV5-4
ASSSDRSEQF
>TRBJ2-5|TRBV12-3/TRBV12-4
ASSLRVETQY
>TRBJ2-1|TRBV6-5
ASSSPSGETYNEQF
>TRBJ2-1|TRBV5-1
ASSSQPGLAGVEEQF
>TRBJ2-3|TRBV19
ASSRRYTDTQY
>TRBJ1-2|TRBV5-1
ASRTGTGGGYT
>TRBJ1-4|TRBV6-1
ASSEGQGFEKLF
>TRBJ2-2|TRBV19
ASSILVTIPGELF
>TRBJ2-1|TRBV18
ASSPKPPASYNEQF
>TRBJ1-1|TRBV25-1
ASKKPGDTEAF
>TRBJ2-3|TRBV29-1
SVRQAASGRRTDTQY
>TRBJ2-2|TRBV10-3
AISGDRGLDAGELF
>TRBJ2-6|TRBV28
ASSLLQGGTGANVLT
>TRBJ1-1|TRBV19
ASSIGVGSDTEAF
>TRBJ2-5|TRBV29-1
SVYRVQETQY
>TRBJ2-2|TRBV18
ASSPQLAGADTGELF
>TRBJ1-5|TRBV19
ASSIDRGFQPQH
>TRBJ2-1|TRBV9
ASSASPGGLISSYNEQF
>TRBJ2-2|TRBV7-9
ASIGKGVSGELF
>TRBJ2-4|TRBV5-1
ASSRLAGGGNIQY
>TRBJ2-1|TRBV9
ASSVAQNYNEQF
>TRBJ2-1|TRBV6-1
ASSEDRGWREQF
>TRBJ1-2|TRBV29-1
SVARGHYGYT
>TRBJ2-3|TRBV24-1
ATRGTRPGLNTDTQY
>TRBJ2-5|TRBV25-1
ASRPTGALRYQETQY
>TRBJ2-3|TRBV7-6
ASSPPRGRGKGTDTQY
>TRBJ1-5|TRBV11-3
ASSLGNDQPQH